This T cell receptor beta chain derives from a study of cytomegalovirus exposure and HLA in healthy donors. Study outcomes and limitations: In a later analysis, specific HLA alleles were associated with 15,000 to 20,000 TCR beta sequences at a 0.05 false discovery rate.

The CDR3 is made up of 14 amino acids. The ends were cut back, 4 bases at V and 2 bases at J, with 12 bases in the middle. Germline V gene lookup returns CDR1 MNHEY and CDR2 SMNVEV (reference sequence). A remark on this clone: Its target is not known.

PCR amplification relied on 60 Vbeta primers (plus 13 Jbeta primers). The data were produced by immunoSEQ multiplex PCR, yet TCRdb's version contains in-frame clones alone and is incomplete. The table lists under 150,000 clones, 80% of them singletons. V is TRBV27 and J is TRBJ2-7; D gene unclear. The TCR sequence derives from a woman aged 40 to 55 in good health and CMV-seronegative. Specimen: PBMCs. CDR3 region: CASSSYLTPYEQYF. CDR3 nucleotide sequence: TGTGCCAGCAGTTCTTACCTCACACCCTACGAGCAGTACTTC.